The 23 T cell receptor beta chains below were found in one sample sequenced in a study of T cells in narcolepsy. Sequenced by immunoSEQ multiplex PCR; TCRdb stores in-frame clones only, minus some. Among 20,000 to 30,000 clones, 50% to 65% were seen once, and the ten largest hold about 12%. Material for sequencing was memory (CD45RA-) CD4+ T cells from blood. These receptors were collected from a human donor in good health.

V usage is TRBV2 and J usage is TRBJ2-5; 12 bases fit TRBD2. V trimming: 6 bases; J trimming: 4 bases; junction bases outside the gene matches: 3. Germline CDR1 and CDR2: SNHLY and FYNNEI. This CDR3 comprises 14 residues. For the CDR3, the DNA is TGTGCCAGCAGACCGGGACTAGCGGGAGAGACCCAGTACTTC. This codes for CASRPGLAGETQYF.

The chain joins TRBV5-5 to TRBJ2-5; D unclear. The CDR3 loop spans 14 amino acids. From germline, CDR1 is SGHKS and CDR2 YYEKEE (reference sequence). V shed 0 bases and J shed 0 bases, with 6 bases lying between them. The CDR3 DNA is TGTGCCAGCAGCTTGGGGAAGTACCAAGAGACCCAGTACTTC. It encodes CASSLGKYQETQYF.

V and J are TRBV30 and TRBJ2-3; the match to TRBD2 covers 7 bases. With V trimmed by 0 bases and J by 3 bases, 6 bases remained unmatched. The germline CDR1 and CDR2 sequences are GTSNPN and SVGIG (reference sequence). The CDR3 has 15 amino acids. The DNA of the CDR3 is TGTGCCTGGAGTGTAGGTGCGGGAGTGACAGATACGCAGTATTTT. Translating gives CAWSVGAGVTDTQYF.

The gene calls are TRBV29-1 and TRBJ1-1; no clear D. Trimming removed 6 bases at V and 5 bases at J, with 10 bases between. Germline V gives CDR1 SQVTM, CDR2 ANQGSEA. The CDR3 sequence is 11 residues long. The CDR3 nucleotides are TGCAGCGTGTCGGAGTATACTGAAGCTTTCTTT. Protein sequence: CSVSEYTEAFF.

The rearrangement uses TRBV19 and TRBJ2-1; a possible D gene is TRBD2 (6 bases). The germline V gene encodes CDR1 LNHDA and CDR2 SQIVND (reference sequence). This CDR3 region has 14 residues. Trimming took off 7 bases at V and 4 bases at J, with 14 bases between the two ends. CDR3 sequence reads: CASTGGGRYNEQFF. The DNA of the CDR3 is TGTGCCAGTACGGGTGGAGGGAGGTACAATGAGCAGTTCTTC.

This clone rates as medium-sized. The rearrangement links TRBV6-5 to TRBJ2-2; D uncertain. This CDR3 comprises 12 residues. The ends were cut back, 6 bases at V and 4 bases at J, with 6 bases in the middle. Looked up from germline, CDR1 is MNHEY and CDR2 is SVGAGI. The CDR3 nucleotides read TGTGCCAGCAGCGTCATCACCGGGGAGCTGTTTTTT. Residues: CASSVITGELFF.

This chain uses TRBV2 with TRBJ2-7, with TRBD2 matching over 10 bases. J lost 5 bases, V lost 4 bases, and 5 bases had no gene match. The germline CDR1 and CDR2 sequences are SNHLY and FYNNEI. CDR3 length: 14 residues. This chain's CDR3 is CASSVSAGGNEQYF. The CDR3 nucleotides read TGTGCCAGCAGTGTATCAGCGGGAGGGAACGAGCAGTACTTC.

The chain carries TRBV7-2 and TRBJ2-7; 7 bases align to TRBD2. Germline CDR1 and CDR2: SGHTA and FQGNSA. CDR3 length equals 14 residues. Trimming cost V 3 bases and J 4 bases; bases outside gene matches: 6. The CDR3 DNA reads as TGTGCCAGCAGCTTCACGCCGGGGGGTTACGAGCAGTACTTC. Residues: CASSFTPGGYEQYF.

The chain is built from TRBV4-1 and TRBJ1-2; D remains unclear. CDR3 length equals 15 residues. Germline CDR1 is MGHRA and CDR2 is YSYEKL. V lost 1 base to trimming and J lost 6 bases, with 15 bases between them. CDR3 DNA sequence: TGCGCCAGCAGCCAAGGTCGTGGTTATGAGGATGGCTACACCTTC. Protein sequence: CASSQGRGYEDGYTF.

V gene TRBV18 combines with J gene TRBJ1-2; D gene ambiguous. There are 13 residues in the CDR3. V was pared by 6 bases and J by 8 bases, with 16 bases between. Germline CDR1 KGHSH, CDR2 LQKENI. The DNA for the CDR3 is TGTGCCAGCTCTTCTGGGGATGCGCGCGGCTACACCTTC. Amino acids: CASSSGDARGYTF.

The rearrangement uses TRBV6-1 and TRBJ2-1; the D gene is possibly TRBD2 (5 bases). This CDR3 comprises 12 residues. The ends were cut back, 6 bases at V and 12 bases at J, with 15 bases in the middle. CDR1 and CDR2 (germline): MNHNS, SASEGT. As DNA, the CDR3 is TGTGCCAGCAGCCAACGACGGGGTTGGCAGTTCTTC. Amino acid sequence: CASSQRRGWQFF.

This chain uses TRBV7-2 with TRBJ2-5; D is unclear. The J call may be wrong; the DNA end is better matched by TRBJ2-7. Germline CDR1 is SGHTA and CDR2 is FQGNSA. This CDR3 has 14 amino acids. CDR3 in DNA: TGTGCCAGCAGCCGACGCCGGTTTTCCTACGAGCAGTACTTC. Its translation: CASSRRRFSYEQYF.

The V and J genes are TRBV18 and TRBJ2-3, with D uncertain. The CDR3 is made up of 13 amino acids. Germline V CDR1 and CDR2: KGHSH, LQKENI. Trimming shortened V by 3 bases and J by 4 bases, and 8 bases separated the two germline ends. The CDR3 coding sequence is TGTGCCAGCTCACCGGCCGGGCCAGATACGCAGTATTTT. Translating gives CASSPAGPDTQYF.

This chain uses TRBV14 with TRBJ2-7; D might be TRBD1 (6 bases). V lost 0 bases and J 6 bases, leaving 6 bases between the germline ends. CDR1 is SGHDN and CDR2 is FVKESK in the germline V gene. CDR3 length equals 12 residues. The CDR3 loop reads CASSQEQGEQYF. As DNA, the CDR3 is TGTGCCAGCAGCCAAGAACAGGGCGAGCAGTACTTC. The variable domain in full, with the rest retrieved from reference TRBV14 and TRBJ2-7, is EAGVTQFPSHSVIEKGQTVTLRCDPISGHDNLYWYRRVMGKEIKFLLHFVKESKQDESGMPNNRFLAERTGGTYSTLKVQPAELEDSGVYFCASSQEQGEQYFGPGTRLTVT.

The CDR3 nucleotides read TGTGCCAGCAGCTTAACAGGGCACACAGATACGCAGTATTTT. This encodes CASSLTGHTDTQYF. V and J are TRBV11-2 and TRBJ2-3, with D perhaps TRBD1 (6 bases). Trimming pared 2 bases from V and 2 bases from J, leaving 8 bases between. The CDR3 is 14 residues long. Germline lookup yields CDR1 SGHAT and CDR2 FQNNGV. Full variable domain (outside the CDR3, taken from reference TRBV11-2 and TRBJ2-3): EAGVAQSPRYKIIEKRQSVAFWCNPISGHATLYWYQQILGQGPKLLIQFQNNGVVDDSQLPKDRFSAERLKGVDSTLKIQPAKLEDSAVYLCASSLTGHTDTQYFGPGTRLTVL.

This chain joins TRBV7-2 and TRBJ1-1, with TRBD1 identical over 7 bases. The germline CDR1 and CDR2 sequences are SGHTA and FQGNSA. J lost 4 bases, V lost 5 bases, and 13 bases had no gene match. This CDR3 is 16 amino acids long. The CDR3 loop reads CASSLQGGNRGTEAFF. CDR3 DNA sequence: TGTGCCAGCAGCCTCCAGGGGGGGAATAGAGGCACTGAAGCTTTCTTT. The full variable domain, rest sourced from reference TRBV7-2 and TRBJ1-1, is GAGVSQSPSNKVTEKGKDVELRCDPISGHTALYWYRQSLGQGLEFLIYFQGNSAPDKSGLPSDRFSAERTGGSVSTLTIQRTQQEDSAVYLCASSLQGGNRGTEAFFGQGTRLTVV.

This clone was counted between two and nine times. This chain joins TRBV2 and TRBJ1-2, with D maybe TRBD1 (6 bases). This CDR3 region has 13 residues. CDR1 SNHLY and CDR2 FYNNEI come from the germline V gene. Trimming removed 6 bases from V and 4 bases from J, with 12 bases in between. The CDR3 region is CASRAGGLYGYTF. In nucleotides, the CDR3 is TGTGCCAGCAGGGCGGGGGGGCTCTATGGCTACACCTTC.

This sequence joins TRBV14 and TRBJ2-1; D gene uncertain. CDR1 is SGHDN, CDR2 FVKESK, per germline. CDR3 length equals 17 residues. V was pared by 1 base and J by 3 bases, with 16 bases between. CDR3 nucleotide sequence: TGTGCCAGCAGCCAAGGAGGAGAATCCGCCCTCTACAATGAGCAGTTCTTC. Protein sequence: CASSQGGESALYNEQFF.

The DNA for the CDR3 is TGTGCCAGCAGCTTTTTTGGTGGGACTGATTCCTACGAGCAGTACTTC. Protein: CASSFFGGTDSYEQYF. This chain connects TRBV7-9 to TRBJ2-7; a weak D match, TRBD2 (6 bases). The V end was cut by 3 bases, the J end by 1 base, with 16 bases between. CDR3 length: 16 amino acids. Per the germline V gene, CDR1 is SEHNR and CDR2 is FQNEAQ (reference sequence).

This clone appeared a few times. This chain links TRBV6-1 with TRBJ1-2; possibly TRBD1 for D (6 bases). Trimming pared 8 bases from V and 5 bases from J, leaving 12 bases between. Germline-derived CDR1 and CDR2 are MNHNS and SASEGT. The CDR3 loop spans 12 amino acids. CDR3 region: CASAQGIYGYTF. CDR3 in DNA: TGTGCCAGCGCACAGGGAATTTATGGCTACACCTTC.

Points on this clone: Other DNA sequences of this sample code for an identical CDR3. The chain links TRBV9 to TRBJ2-3; D not certain. This CDR3 spans 14 amino acids. Germline V gene lookup returns CDR1 SGDLS and CDR2 YYNGEE. The V end lost 0 bases, the J end lost 4 bases, and 9 bases lay between the germline ends. The CDR3: CASSVGDYSDTQYF. CDR3 DNA: TGTGCCAGCAGCGTAGGGGATTATTCAGATACGCAGTATTTT.

This clone was detected a few times. The rearrangement links TRBV11-1 to TRBJ2-1; TRBD2 matches 9 bases. After removal of 1 base from V and 5 bases from J, the junction contained 6 bases not matched to a gene. The germline V gene encodes CDR1 SGHAT and CDR2 FQDESV (reference sequence). The CDR3 length is 16 residues. CDR3 amino acids: CASSLVRLAGNNEQFF. CDR3 coding DNA: TGTGCCAGCAGCTTAGTACGGCTAGCGGGGAACAATGAGCAGTTCTTC. Using reference TRBV11-1 and TRBJ2-1 for the parts outside the CDR3, the full variable domain is EAEVAQSPRYKITEKSQAVAFWCDPISGHATLYWYRQILGQGPELLVQFQDESVVDDSQLPKDRFSAERLKGVDSTLKIQPAELGDSAMYLCASSLVRLAGNNEQFFGPGTRLTVL.

The rearrangement uses TRBV4-1 and TRBJ2-7, with 10 bases lining up with TRBD2. CDR1 and CDR2 from the germline V gene are MGHRA and YSYEKL. The length of the CDR3 is 18 residues. The junction had 12 bases not matched to a gene; V was cut back by 4 bases and J by 0 bases. The CDR3 nucleotides read TGCGCCAGCAGCCGAGAACTCCTTACTAGCGGGGTCTCCTACGAGCAGTACTTC. It is translated as CASSRELLTSGVSYEQYF.